The 18 T cell receptor beta chains given below trace back to one sample, sequenced in a study of blood T cell repertoires in COVID-19. Profiled with immunoSEQ multiplex PCR; TCRdb holds only in-frame clones, not every one. The repertoire holds roughly 140,000 clones, with around nine tenths as singletons. The specimen sequenced was peripheral blood. The receptors shown here come from a man aged 50 to 59 with active or convalescent COVID-19.

This CDR3 reads CASSHRDSTGELFF. CDR3 sequence (DNA): TGTGCCAGCAGTCACCGGGACAGCACCGGGGAGCTGTTTTTT. The chain joins TRBV6-5 to TRBJ2-2; 7 nucleotides line up with TRBD1. The J segment lost 4 bases and the V segment lost 5 bases, leaving 4 bases of the junction unmatched. Germline loops: CDR1 MNHEY, CDR2 SVGAGI. CDR3 length equals 14 residues.

This chain links TRBV9 with TRBJ2-7, with 10 bases aligning to TRBD1. V was clipped by 3 bases and J by 2 bases; unmatched bases: 5. The CDR3 covers 15 residues. Looked up from germline, CDR1 is SGDLS and CDR2 is YYNGEE. CDR3 protein: CASSERDRGAYEQYF. For the CDR3, the DNA is TGTGCCAGCAGCGAAAGGGACAGGGGAGCCTACGAGCAGTACTTC.

This chain links TRBV5-1 with TRBJ2-7; TRBD1 matches at 12 bases. Trimming took 3 bases from V and 7 from J; bases not matched to a gene: 8. Germline V gives CDR1 SGHRS, CDR2 YFSETQ. This CDR3 is 15 amino acids long. Here the CDR3 DNA reads TGCGCCAGCAGCTGGGGGGACAGGGGGCTTGAAGAGCAGTACTTC. It is translated as CASSWGDRGLEEQYF. The variable domain in full, with the rest retrieved from reference TRBV5-1 and TRBJ2-7, is KAGVTQTPRYLIKTRGQQVTLSCSPISGHRSVSWYQQTPGQGLQFLFEYFSETQRNKGNFPGRFSGRQFSNSRSEMNVSTLELGDSALYLCASSWGDRGLEEQYFGPGTRLTVT.

The J gene is TRBJ2-5, the V gene TRBV5-1; 9 nucleotides line up with TRBD1. The V segment lost 0 bases and the J segment 3 bases; nucleotides outside the gene matches: 6. CDR1 is SGHRS, CDR2 YFSETQ, per germline. CDR3 length: 16 amino acids. The CDR3 region is CASSLALGQGKETQYF. The CDR3 region has the DNA TGCGCCAGCAGCTTGGCCTTAGGACAGGGGAAAGAGACCCAGTACTTC.

In its sample, this clone was seen once. The chain links TRBV10-2 to TRBJ2-7; 7 bases align to TRBD2. The CDR3 totals 15 residues. Trimming took 4 bases from V and 1 from J; bases not matched to a gene: 7. CDR1 is WSHSY, CDR2 SAAADI, per germline. CDR3 bases: TGCGCCAGCAGTGCGGCCGGGACTACATCCTACGAGCAGTACTTC. The encoded protein is CASSAAGTTSYEQYF.

This chain uses TRBV7-3 with TRBJ2-3, with a tentative D call TRBD2 (5 bases). V was trimmed by 6 bases and J by 6 bases, leaving 19 bases between them. Germline V gene lookup returns CDR1 SGHTA and CDR2 FQGTGA. The CDR3 spans 15 residues. CDR3 nucleotide sequence: TGTGCCAGCAGTCAAGGGTCCGGAGGTGGGGATACGCAGTATTTT. Its translation: CASSQGSGGGDTQYF.

This chain links TRBV6-6 with TRBJ2-1; possibly TRBD2 for D (6 bases). The CDR3 is 15 residues long. Germline V lookup: CDR1 MNHNY, CDR2 SVGAGI (reference sequence). Between the trimmed V and J ends, which lost 2 bases and 6 bases, there was a span of 14 bases. The CDR3 DNA reads as TGTGCCAGCAGTTACGCACAAATGGGAGGCAATGAGCAGTTCTTC. It encodes CASSYAQMGGNEQFF.

Concerning this clone itself: Sequence at one end of the junction differs from germline and may be a read error. The chain couples TRBV20-1 to TRBJ2-5, with D perhaps matching TRBD2 (6 bases). Germline CDR1 is DFQATT and CDR2 is SNEGSKA (reference sequence). This CDR3 contains 11 residues. This CDR3 is CSARADYPLHF. For the CDR3, the DNA is TGCAGTGCTAGAGCGGACTATCCACTCCACTTC.

J is TRBJ2-1 and V is TRBV11-3; 9 positions agree with TRBD2. The CDR3 contains 15 residues. From germline, CDR1 is SGHNT and CDR2 YENEEA. V was pared by 5 bases and J by 7 bases, with 9 bases of the junction left unmatched. The CDR3 coding sequence is TGTGCCAGCAGCCCCGGTGGGCTAGCGGGGAATGAGCAGTTCTTC. It specifies CASSPGGLAGNEQFF.

The V and J genes are TRBV4-3 and TRBJ2-7; D is possibly TRBD2 (5 bases). The germline CDR1 and CDR2 sequences are LGHNA and YSLEER. V gave up 3 bases and J gave up 5 bases, with 14 bases separating them. This CDR3 is 14 amino acids long. The CDR3 DNA is TGCGCCAGCAGCCAGACGAGGGCAGTCCACGAGCAGTACTTC. Its translation: CASSQTRAVHEQYF.

This rearrangement joins TRBV25-1 to TRBJ1-4, with TRBD1 identical over 9 bases. CDR3 size: 17 residues. Germline V CDR1 and CDR2: MGHDK, SYGVNS. The V and J ends lost 5 bases and 0 bases, in that order; junction bases with no gene match: 7. CDR3 sequence (DNA): TGTGCCAGCAGTAGCCGGGACAGGGTTGCAACTAATGAAAAACTGTTTTTT. This translates into CASSSRDRVATNEKLFF.

This rearrangement joins TRBV5-1 to TRBJ2-1; 8 positions agree with TRBD2. The V segment lost 1 base and the J segment 7 bases; nucleotides outside the gene matches: 13. The germline CDR1 and CDR2 sequences are SGHRS and YFSETQ. CDR3 length: 17 amino acids. CDR3 nucleotide sequence: TGCGCCAGCAGCTTGTGGGTTCTGGCGGGGGGAGAAAATGAGCAGTTCTTC. Translating gives CASSLWVLAGGENEQFF.

CDR3 nucleotides: TGTGCCAGCAGCCCGGGGGGAGCGGGCGTCTCCTACAATGAGCAGTTCTTC. Its protein is CASSPGGAGVSYNEQFF. The chain links TRBV5-4 to TRBJ2-1; 7 bases fit TRBD2. V lost 4 bases, J lost 0 bases, and 10 bases stayed unmatched. The CDR3 is 17 residues long. In germline, CDR1 is SGHNT, CDR2 YYREEE (reference sequence).

V is TRBV19 and J is TRBJ2-2, with D perhaps matching TRBD1 (6 bases). Germline V gene sequence: CDR1 LNHDA, CDR2 SQIVND (reference sequence). V lost 3 bases and J lost 1, with 12 bases in between. The CDR3 extends over 16 amino acids. The CDR3 bases are TGTGCCAGTAGTATTGAGGACAGCCTGAACACCGGGGAGCTGTTTTTT. It is translated as CASSIEDSLNTGELFF.

The gene calls are TRBV7-8 and TRBJ2-7; maybe TRBD2 (5 bases). The CDR3 runs 16 residues. The germline V gene encodes CDR1 SGHVS and CDR2 FQNEAQ. Deletions cut 5 bases from V and 1 base from J, with 18 bases between. The CDR3 region has the DNA TGTGCCAGCAGCCAACTCAGCGGATTGCCTTCCTACGAGCAGTACTTC. It codes for CASSQLSGLPSYEQYF. Full variable domain (rest looked up from reference TRBV7-8 and TRBJ2-7): GAGVSQSPRYKVAKRGQDVALRCDPISGHVSLFWYQQALGQGPEFLTYFQNEAQLDKSGLPSDRFFAERPEGSVSTLKIQRTQQEDSAVYLCASSQLSGLPSYEQYFGPGTRLTVT.

The chain carries TRBV6-2 or TRBV6-3 and TRBJ1-5; D not certain. The V gene lost 0 bases and the J gene lost 3 bases, with 9 bases spanning the gap. The CDR3 contains 15 residues. The germline V gene has CDR1 MNHEY and CDR2 SVGEGT. The CDR3 spells CASSYSPGYNQPQHF. CDR3 in DNA: TGTGCCAGCAGTTACTCTCCAGGTTACAATCAGCCCCAGCATTTT.

The V and J genes are TRBV7-9 and TRBJ1-6; 10 positions match TRBD1. J was trimmed by 10 bases and V by 4 bases; bases with no gene match: 4. From germline, CDR1 is SEHNR and CDR2 FQNEAQ (reference sequence). The CDR3 extends over 14 amino acids. CDR3 residues: CASSSGTGESPLHF. The CDR3 DNA reads as TGTGCCAGCAGCTCCGGGACAGGGGAATCACCCCTCCACTTT.

The CDR3 DNA sequence: TGTGCCAGCAGCTTAGGACAGACAGCTTCTGGAAACACCATATATTTT. Translated: CASSLGQTASGNTIYF. This chain joins TRBV11-2 and TRBJ1-3, with D maybe TRBD1 (5 bases). The V gene lost 1 base and the J gene lost 1 base, with 11 bases spanning the gap. This CDR3 has 16 amino acids. Per the germline V gene, CDR1 is SGHAT and CDR2 is FQNNGV.